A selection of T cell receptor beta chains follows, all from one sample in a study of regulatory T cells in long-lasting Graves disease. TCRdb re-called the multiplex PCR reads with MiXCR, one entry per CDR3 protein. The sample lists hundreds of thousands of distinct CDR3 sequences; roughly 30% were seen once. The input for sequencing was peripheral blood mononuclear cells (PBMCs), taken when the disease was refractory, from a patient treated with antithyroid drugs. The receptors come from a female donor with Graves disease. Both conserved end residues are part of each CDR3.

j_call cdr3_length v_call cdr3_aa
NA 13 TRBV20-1 CSAGGLSSYEQYF
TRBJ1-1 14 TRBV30 CAWSRTAVNTEAFF
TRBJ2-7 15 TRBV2 CASTSPRLAGYEQYF
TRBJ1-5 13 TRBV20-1 CSAVSNSNQPQHF
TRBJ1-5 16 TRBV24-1 CATSDPTGGWNQPQHF
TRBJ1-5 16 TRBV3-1 CASSQDAGGAGQPQHF
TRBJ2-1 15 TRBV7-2 CASSLGRRLANEQFF
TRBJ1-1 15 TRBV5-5 CASSLQGHLNTEAFF
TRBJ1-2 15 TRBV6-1 CASSPRSVANYGYTF
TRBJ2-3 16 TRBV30 CAWSVSWVSSTDTQYF
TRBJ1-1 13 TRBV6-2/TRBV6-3 CASGPLEATEAFF
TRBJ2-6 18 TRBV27 CASSFYRGCPAGANVLTF
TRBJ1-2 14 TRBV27 CASSLAGEGYGYTF
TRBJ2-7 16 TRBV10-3 CAISESQGFRTYEQYF
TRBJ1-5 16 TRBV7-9 CASSLMRGNSNQPQHF
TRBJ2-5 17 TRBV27 CAGSLLLAGAGFGTQYF
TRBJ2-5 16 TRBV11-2 CASSLGGTGGQETQYF
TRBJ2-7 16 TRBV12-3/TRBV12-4 CASSSYVGGRYYEQYF
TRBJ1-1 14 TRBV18 CASSLTSRNTEAFF
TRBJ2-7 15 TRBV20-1 CSARDGRAHRGEQYF
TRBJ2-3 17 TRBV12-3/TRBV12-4 CASSGTGTSGDTDTQYF
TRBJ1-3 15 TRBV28 CASSLPGYSGNTIYF
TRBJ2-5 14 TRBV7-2 CASSLLPGRETQYF
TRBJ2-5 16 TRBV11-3 CASSLGTSGSKETQYF
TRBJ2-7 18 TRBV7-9 CASSFTPQGVAASYEQYF
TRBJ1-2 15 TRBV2 CASSEGTGGYYGYTF
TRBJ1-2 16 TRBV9 CASSASTGGGNYGYTF
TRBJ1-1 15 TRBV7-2 CASSINGQPNTEAFF
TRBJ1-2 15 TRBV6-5 CASSYAQGARGGYTF
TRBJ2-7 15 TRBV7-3 CASSLGPDFGYEQYF
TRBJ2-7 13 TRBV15 CATSRGGSYEQYF
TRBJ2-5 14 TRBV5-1 CASSPALRQETQYF
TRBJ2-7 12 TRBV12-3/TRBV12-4 CASSRDNYEQYF
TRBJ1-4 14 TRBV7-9 CASSLAGYAEKLFF
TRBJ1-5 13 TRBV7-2 CASQSYSNQPQHF
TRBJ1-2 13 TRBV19 CASSTAQAYGYTF
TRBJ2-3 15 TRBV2 CASSERDRGTDTQYF
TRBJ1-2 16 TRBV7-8 CASSLEWERTNYGYTF